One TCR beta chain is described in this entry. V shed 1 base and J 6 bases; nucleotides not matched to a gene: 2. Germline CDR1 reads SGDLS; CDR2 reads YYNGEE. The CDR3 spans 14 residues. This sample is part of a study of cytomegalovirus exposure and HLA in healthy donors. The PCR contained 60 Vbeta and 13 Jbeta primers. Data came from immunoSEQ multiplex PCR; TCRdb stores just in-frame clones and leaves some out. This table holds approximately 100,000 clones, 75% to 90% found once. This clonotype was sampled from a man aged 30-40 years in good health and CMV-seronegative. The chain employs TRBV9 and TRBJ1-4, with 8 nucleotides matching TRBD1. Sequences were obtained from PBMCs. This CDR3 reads CASSVTGGDEKLFF. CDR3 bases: TGTGCCAGCAGCGTAACAGGGGGGGATGAAAAACTGTTTTTT.